The rows below give T cell receptor beta chains drawn from one sample of a study of T-cell memory formation after mild COVID-19. TCRdb independently ran MiXCR on the 5' RACE reads; one entry per CDR3 protein. The data contain about 430,000 distinct CDR3 sequences, more than 20% of them singletons. Sequenced material: PBMCs or a T cell subset sorted from them (not recorded which). These receptors were collected from an adult woman who had mild COVID-19 (a few samples of this study predate the infection). Cell type and time point are not known. The CDR3 runs from the conserved cysteine through the conserved F or W. A D gene is named only where the DNA matches it firmly. Size values are once, few and many counts, or a class for expanded clones, and some rows have none.

d_call j_call clone_size v_call cdr3_aa cdr3_nt
. TRBJ2-1 few TRBV7-2 CASSSMWGSNPKYNEQFF TGTGCCAGCAGCTCCATGTGGGGCTCAAACCCTAAGTACAATGAGCAGTTCTTC
. TRBJ1-4 . TRBV6-5 CASSYGRAEKLFF TGTGCCAGCAGTTACGGCAGGGCTGAAAAACTGTTTTTT
. TRBJ1-2 . TRBV4-2 CASSPYTGGLTF TGTGCCAGCAGCCCTTATACGGGGGGGCTCACCTTC
TRBD1 TRBJ2-3 . TRBV4-1 CASSQVFGTGSFTDTQYF TGCGCCAGCAGCCAAGTCTTCGGGACAGGGTCCTTCACAGATACGCAGTATTTT
. TRBJ1-1 once TRBV20-1 CSGARGLVMNTEAFF TGCAGTGGGGCTAGAGGGCTCGTCATGAACACTGAAGCTTTCTTT
TRBD1 TRBJ2-3 few TRBV6-5 CASSDRGVSTDTQYF TGTGCCAGCAGTGACAGGGGGGTGAGCACAGATACGCAGTATTTT
. TRBJ1-2 . TRBV7-3 CASSSLPGPGYTF TGTGCCAGCAGTTCTTTACCGGGACCGGGCTACACCTTC
. TRBJ1-6 . TRBV6-6 CASSYSPARDNSPLHF TGTGCCAGCAGTTACTCCCCCGCCAGGGATAATTCACCCCTCCACTTT
TRBD2 TRBJ2-5 few TRBV20-1 CSARGWETSGGETQYF TGCAGTGCTAGAGGGTGGGAGACTAGCGGGGGTGAGACCCAGTACTTC
. TRBJ1-2 . TRBV7-9 CASSPAGYYGYTF TGTGCCAGCAGCCCAGCGGGGTACTATGGCTACACCTTC
TRBD2 TRBJ2-7 . TRBV7-2 CASSQRAGGRYEQYF TGTGCCAGCAGCCAAAGGGCGGGAGGGCGGTACGAGCAGTACTTC
TRBD2 TRBJ2-1 few TRBV18 CASSPLLGTSGINNEQFF TGTGCCAGCTCACCCCTGTTGGGGACTAGCGGAATCAACAATGAGCAGTTCTTC
. TRBJ1-5 . TRBV19 CACNRGGSGQPQHF TGTGCCTGTAACCGGGGAGGGTCGGGACAGCCCCAGCATTTT
. TRBJ2-1 few TRBV6-6 CAIHQQGGRTNEQFF TGTGCCATACACCAACAGGGAGGGAGAACCAATGAGCAGTTCTTC